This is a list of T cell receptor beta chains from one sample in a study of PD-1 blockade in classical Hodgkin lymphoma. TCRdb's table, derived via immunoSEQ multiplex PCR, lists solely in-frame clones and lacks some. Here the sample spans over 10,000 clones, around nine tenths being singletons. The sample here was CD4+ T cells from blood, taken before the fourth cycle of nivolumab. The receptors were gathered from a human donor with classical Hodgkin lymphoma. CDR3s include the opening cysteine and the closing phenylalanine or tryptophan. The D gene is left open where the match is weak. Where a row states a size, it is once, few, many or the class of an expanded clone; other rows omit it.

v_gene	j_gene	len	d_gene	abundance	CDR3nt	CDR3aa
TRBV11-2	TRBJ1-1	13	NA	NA	TGTGCCAGCAGCTCCCGACTGGGGACTGAAGCTTTCTTT	CASSSRLGTEAFF
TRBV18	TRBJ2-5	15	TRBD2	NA	TGTGCCAGCTCACCAAACGGGAGGGCCGCAGAGACCCAGTACTTC	CASSPNGRAAETQYF
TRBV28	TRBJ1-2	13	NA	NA	TGTGCCAGCAGTTTAAGTCGAGGTTATGGCTACACCTTC	CASSLSRGYGYTF
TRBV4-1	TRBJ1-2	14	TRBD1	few	TGCGCCAGCAGCCAAGCGGACAGGGGCTATGGCTACACCTTC	CASSQADRGYGYTF
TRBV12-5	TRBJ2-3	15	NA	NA	TGTGCTAGTGGTAAATTTGGGGGGAACACAGATACGCAGTATTTT	CASGKFGGNTDTQYF
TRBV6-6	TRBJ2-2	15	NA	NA	TGTGCCAGCAGTTCCACGGGACGGGGCACCGGGGAGCTGTTTTTT	CASSSTGRGTGELFF
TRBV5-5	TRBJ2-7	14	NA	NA	TGTGCCAGCAGCTTCCTGACCGCTACTTACGAGCAGTACTTC	CASSFLTATYEQYF
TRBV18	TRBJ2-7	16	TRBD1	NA	TGTGCCAGCTCACCACGGGGGACAGGGAGCTCCTACGAGCAGTACTTC	CASSPRGTGSSYEQYF
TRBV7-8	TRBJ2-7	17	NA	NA	TGTGCCAGCAGCTTCGCCATTGATGGAGGGCCGTCCTACGAGCAGTACTTC	CASSFAIDGGPSYEQYF
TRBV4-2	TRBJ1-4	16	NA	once	TGTGCCAGCAGCCAGACAGCGGGGGCTACTAATGAAAAACTGTTTTTT	CASSQTAGATNEKLFF
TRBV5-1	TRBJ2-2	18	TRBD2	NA	TGCGCCAGCAGTAAGGACGCGGGAGGGCCTTGGAAGACCGGGGAGCTGTTTTTT	CASSKDAGGPWKTGELFF
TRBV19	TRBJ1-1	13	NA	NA	TGTGCCAGTAGCTTCCAAGTGGGACGTGAAGCTTTCTTT	CASSFQVGREAFF
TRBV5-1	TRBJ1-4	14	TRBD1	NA	TGCGCCAGCAGCTCAGGGGGCGCTTATGAAAAACTGTTTTTT	CASSSGGAYEKLFF
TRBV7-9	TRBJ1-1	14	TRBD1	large	TGTGCCAGCAGCTTCCCAGGGGACAGGGAAAAAGCTTTCTTT	CASSFPGDREKAFF
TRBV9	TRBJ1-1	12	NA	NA	TGTGCCAGCAGCGTAATCGGGGGTCAAGCTTTCTTT	CASSVIGGQAFF
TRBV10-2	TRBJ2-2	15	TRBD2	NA	TGCGCCAGCAGTTTACTAGCGGGTGGGTTCGGGGAGCTGTTTTTT	CASSLLAGGFGELFF
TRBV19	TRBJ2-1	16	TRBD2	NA	TGTGCCAGCAAACTAGCGGGAGGCCACCAGGACAATGAGCAGTTCTTC	CASKLAGGHQDNEQFF
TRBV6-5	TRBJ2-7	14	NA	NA	TGTGCCAGCAGTTACTCCCCCGGGACCCTCGAGCAGTACTTC	CASSYSPGTLEQYF
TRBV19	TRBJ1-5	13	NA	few	TGTGCCAGTAGTCTTGGGCGGGATCAGCCCCAGCATTTT	CASSLGRDQPQHF
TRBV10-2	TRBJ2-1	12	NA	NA	TGCGCCAGCAGTGAGGGCGTCGGTGAGCAGTTCTTC	CASSEGVGEQFF
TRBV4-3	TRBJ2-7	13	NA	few	TGCGCCAGCAGCCAAAACAGGGAGTACGAGCAGTACTTC	CASSQNREYEQYF
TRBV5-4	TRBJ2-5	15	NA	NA	TGTGCCAGCAGCCCCACTAAGTCGGGACCGGTGACCCAGTACTTC	CASSPTKSGPVTQYF
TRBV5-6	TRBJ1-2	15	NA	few	TGTGCCAGCAGCGGGCTTTGGACGGCCCCCGGTGGCTACACCTTC	CASSGLWTAPGGYTF
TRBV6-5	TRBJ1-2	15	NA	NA	TGTGCCAGCAGTTACCAGGGACTGGTCAGCTATGGCTACACCTTC	CASSYQGLVSYGYTF
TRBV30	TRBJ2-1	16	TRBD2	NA	TGTGCCTGGAGCATAGGGTCTAGCGGATCCTACAATGAGCAGTTCTTC	CAWSIGSSGSYNEQFF
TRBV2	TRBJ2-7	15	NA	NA	TGTGCCAGCAGTCTCGAGCGGCGGAGCTCCTACGAGCAGTACTTC	CASSLERRSSYEQYF
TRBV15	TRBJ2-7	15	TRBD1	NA	TGTGCCACCAGCCCGCTCGGGACAGGGAACTACGAGCAGTACTTC	CATSPLGTGNYEQYF
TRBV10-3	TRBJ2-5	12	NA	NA	TGTGCCATCAGGGGTTCGGGAGAGACCCAGTACTTC	CAIRGSGETQYF
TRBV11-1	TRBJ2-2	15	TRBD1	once	TGTGCCAGCAGTAACAAATTCAGGGGGACCGGGGAGCTGTTTTTT	CASSNKFRGTGELFF
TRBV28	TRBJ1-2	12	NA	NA	TGTGCCAGCAGTCCGCGGCGCTATGGCTACACCTTC	CASSPRRYGYTF
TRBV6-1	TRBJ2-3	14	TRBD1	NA	TGTGCCACCGAAAGGCGACAGGGCGGAAGTACGCAGTATTTT	CATERRQGGSTQYF
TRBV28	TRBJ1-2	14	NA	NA	TGTGCCAGCAGTTCAGGGTTCTCTAACTATGGCTACACCTTC	CASSSGFSNYGYTF
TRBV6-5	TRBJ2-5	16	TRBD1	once	TGTGCCAGCAGTTACTCGGGACAGGGGCTTGGCGAGACCCAGTACTTC	CASSYSGQGLGETQYF
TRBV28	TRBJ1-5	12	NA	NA	TGTGCCAGCAGTCCCCTGTTACGGCCCCAGCATTTT	CASSPLLRPQHF
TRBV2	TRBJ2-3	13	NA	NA	TGTGCCAGCAAGGGCAGGAGCACAGATACGCAGTATTTT	CASKGRSTDTQYF
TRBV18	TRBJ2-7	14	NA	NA	TGTGCCAGCTCACCCTCGACAGTTACCTACGAGCAGTACTTC	CASSPSTVTYEQYF
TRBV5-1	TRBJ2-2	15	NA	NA	TGCGCCAGCAGCTTGGTGGGGGATCCCACCGGGGAGCTGTTTTTT	CASSLVGDPTGELFF
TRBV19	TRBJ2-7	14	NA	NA	TGTGCCAGTAGTAGAGGAGGGGGCCCCTACGAGCAGTACTTC	CASSRGGGPYEQYF
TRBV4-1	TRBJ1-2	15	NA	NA	TGCGCCAGCAGCCCCGAGAGGGGGGGGCCTTTTGGCTACACCTTC	CASSPERGGPFGYTF
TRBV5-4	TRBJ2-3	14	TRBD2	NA	TGTGCCAGCAGCCAAGGGAGGGTGCCAGATACGCAGTATTTT	CASSQGRVPDTQYF
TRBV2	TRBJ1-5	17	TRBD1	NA	TGTGCCAGCAGTGATATTCCGGGACAGGGGGTTTATCAGCCCCAGCATTTT	CASSDIPGQGVYQPQHF
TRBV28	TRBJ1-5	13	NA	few	TGTGCCAGCAGTTCCCAACTGACTCAGCCCCAGCATTTT	CASSSQLTQPQHF
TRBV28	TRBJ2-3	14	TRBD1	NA	TGTGCCAGCAGTAGGACAGGGAGGACAGATACGCAGTATTTT	CASSRTGRTDTQYF
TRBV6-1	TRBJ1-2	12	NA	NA	TGTGCCAGCCGACCAGGGAACTATGGCTACACCTTC	CASRPGNYGYTF